The entry below gives a single TCR beta chain sequence along with its context. Participant ages covered about 18 to 95 years across 25 or so US areas. The sample originates from a study of blood T cell repertoires in COVID-19. Overall study context: From T cells, B-cell-depleted T cells, or PBMCs came the material, which was cDNA or gDNA.

CDR1 is MDHEN and CDR2 is SYDVKM in the germline V gene. The CDR3 covers 18 residues. The ends lost 5 bases at V and 2 bases at J; junction bases unmatched: 14. The protocol was immunoSEQ multiplex PCR, while the TCRdb copy is restricted to in-frame clones and leaves out a portion. The data hold 170,000 or so clones, with around 73% observed a single time. The J gene is TRBJ2-5, the V gene TRBV28, with 10 bases fitting TRBD2. The sample taken for sequencing was PBMCs or T cells enriched from blood (not recorded which). The sequence was obtained from a woman aged 50 to 60 who had recovered from COVID-19. In DNA, the CDR3 is TGTGCCAGCAGTCCAAATACCGGACTAGCGGCCGTACAAGAGACCCAGTACTTC. Its translation: CASSPNTGLAAVQETQYF.